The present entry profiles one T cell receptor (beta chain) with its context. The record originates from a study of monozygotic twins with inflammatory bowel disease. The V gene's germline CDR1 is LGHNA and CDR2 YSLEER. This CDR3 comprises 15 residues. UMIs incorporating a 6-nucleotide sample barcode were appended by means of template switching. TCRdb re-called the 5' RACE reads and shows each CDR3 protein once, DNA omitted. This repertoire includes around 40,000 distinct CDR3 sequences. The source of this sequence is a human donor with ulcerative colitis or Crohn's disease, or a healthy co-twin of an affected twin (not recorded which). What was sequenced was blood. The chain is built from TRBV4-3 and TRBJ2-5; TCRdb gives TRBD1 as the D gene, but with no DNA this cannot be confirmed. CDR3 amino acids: CASSPSTRRLETQYF.